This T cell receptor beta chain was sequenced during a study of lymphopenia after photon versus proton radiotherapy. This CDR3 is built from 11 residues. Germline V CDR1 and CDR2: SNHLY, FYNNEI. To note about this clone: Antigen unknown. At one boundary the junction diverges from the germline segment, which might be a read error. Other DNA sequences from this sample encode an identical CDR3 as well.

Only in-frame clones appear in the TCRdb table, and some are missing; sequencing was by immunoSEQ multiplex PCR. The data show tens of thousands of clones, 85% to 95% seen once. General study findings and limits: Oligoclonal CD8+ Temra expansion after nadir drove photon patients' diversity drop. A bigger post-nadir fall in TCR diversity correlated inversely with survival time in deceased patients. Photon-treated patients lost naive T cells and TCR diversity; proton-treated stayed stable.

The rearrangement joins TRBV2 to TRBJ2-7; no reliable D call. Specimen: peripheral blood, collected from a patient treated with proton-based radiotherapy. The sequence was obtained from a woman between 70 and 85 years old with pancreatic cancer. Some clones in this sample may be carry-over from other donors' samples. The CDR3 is CASSVSYEQYF. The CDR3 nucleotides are TGTGCCAGCAGTGTATCCTACGAGCAATACTTC.